A single sample is the source of the 19 T cell receptor beta chains below, sequenced in a study of blood T cell repertoires in COVID-19. The repertoire was sequenced with immunoSEQ multiplex PCR; TCRdb's copy has only in-frame clones and lacks some. The sample carries about 240,000 clones, approximately 83% recorded once. The sample comprised peripheral blood. The receptors shown here come from a woman aged 25 to 39 who had recovered from COVID-19.

This clone was detected only a few times. This chain connects TRBV19 to TRBJ1-2, with D possibly being TRBD1 (5 bases). The ends were cut back, 5 bases at V and 2 bases at J, with 15 bases in the middle. Germline loops: CDR1 LNHDA, CDR2 SQIVND (reference sequence). The CDR3 has 15 residues. The DNA for the CDR3 is TGTGCCAGTAGTCTTACTGGGGCACCAAACTATGGCTACACCTTC. Encoded protein: CASSLTGAPNYGYTF.

The J gene is TRBJ2-1, the V gene TRBV7-9; maybe TRBD1 (5 bases). Between the trimmed V and J ends, which lost 1 base and 12 bases, there was a span of 13 bases. The CDR3 is made up of 13 amino acids. Germline assignment: CDR1 SEHNR and CDR2 FQNEAQ (reference sequence). CDR3 sequence: CASSLEVGRGQFF. CDR3 DNA sequence: TGTGCCAGCAGCTTAGAGGTGGGAAGGGGGCAGTTCTTC.

V gene TRBV6-2 or TRBV6-3 combines with J gene TRBJ2-3, with TRBD2 matching 9 bases. The germline CDR1 and CDR2 sequences are MNHEY and SVGEGT. With 2 bases clipped from V and 6 bases from J, the junction kept 3 bases outside the gene matches. The CDR3 covers 14 residues. This CDR3 reads CASSYGGGADTQYF. For the CDR3, the DNA is TGTGCCAGCAGTTACGGCGGGGGGGCGGATACGCAGTATTTT.

The rearrangement links TRBV11-2 to TRBJ2-2; D unresolved. CDR1 SGHAT and CDR2 FQNNGV come from the germline V gene. The CDR3 consists of 12 residues. Deletions cut 4 bases from V and 6 bases from J, with 6 bases between. The CDR3 is CASSSVAGELFF. In DNA, the CDR3 is TGTGCCAGCAGCTCGGTTGCCGGGGAGCTGTTTTTT.

The rearrangement links TRBV6-4 to TRBJ1-1, with 8 positions matching TRBD1. Germline V gives CDR1 MRHNA, CDR2 SNTAGT. The V segment lost 4 bases and the J segment 11 bases; nucleotides outside the gene matches: 9. The CDR3 is 13 amino acids. CDR3 coding DNA: TGTGCCAGCAGTGCCACACTCCAGGGGGCCGCTTTCTTT. Its protein product is CASSATLQGAAFF.

The rearrangement uses TRBV5-1 and TRBJ1-4; 7 bases are a match to TRBD1. The trim removed 1 base at V and 7 bases at J, leaving 4 bases unmatched. This CDR3 is 14 amino acids long. CDR1 and CDR2 from the germline V gene are SGHRS and YFSETQ. The CDR3 here is CASSLIPGGEKLFF. In DNA form, the CDR3 reads TGCGCCAGCAGCTTGATCCCAGGGGGTGAAAAACTGTTTTTT.

The rearrangement joins TRBV9 to TRBJ1-4; the D gene is possibly TRBD1 (6 bases). The germline V gene encodes CDR1 SGDLS and CDR2 YYNGEE. This CDR3 has 14 residues. V was pared by 4 bases and J by 7 bases, with 14 bases between. CDR3 sequence reads: CASSQAPDSEKLFF. CDR3 sequence (DNA): TGTGCCAGCAGCCAGGCCCCGGACAGTGAAAAACTGTTTTTT.

This clone was picked up a small number of times. The chain is built from TRBV5-4 and TRBJ2-5, with D possibly matching TRBD2 (5 bases). Germline V gene sequence: CDR1 SGHNT, CDR2 YYREEE (reference sequence). Deletions cut 3 bases from V and 2 bases from J, with 14 bases between. The CDR3 length is 15 residues. The CDR3 reads CASSSTLGLQETQYF. CDR3 DNA: TGTGCCAGCAGCTCGACCCTTGGACTTCAAGAGACCCAGTACTTC.

The J gene is TRBJ2-7, the V gene TRBV9; D not certain. V was shortened by 3 bases and J by 6 bases, with 13 bases between the two germline ends. This CDR3 contains 13 residues. The V gene's germline CDR1 is SGDLS and CDR2 YYNGEE. The CDR3 DNA follows: TGTGCCAGCAGCGCCTACTTTTTTGGCGAGCAGTACTTC. The encoded protein is CASSAYFFGEQYF.

The chain employs TRBV19 and TRBJ2-5; the D gene is possibly TRBD2 (6 bases). V was cut by 5 bases and J by 5 bases, with 18 bases left in between. The CDR3 loop spans 15 amino acids. In germline, CDR1 is LNHDA, CDR2 SQIVND (reference sequence). The CDR3 region has the DNA TGTGCCAGTAGTCCAGGGACTCGTGGCAGGGAGACCCAGTACTTC. This sequence encodes CASSPGTRGRETQYF.

This clone was seen a handful of times. This chain links TRBV4-1 with TRBJ2-2; D might be TRBD2 (6 bases). V was trimmed by 0 bases and J by 3 bases, leaving 20 bases between them. This CDR3 is 19 amino acids long. Looked up from germline, CDR1 is MGHRA and CDR2 is YSYEKL. CDR3 sequence (DNA): TGCGCCAGCAGCCAAGAAACGGCTCCGGCAAGCGGGTACACCGGGGAGCTGTTTTTT. Translating gives CASSQETAPASGYTGELFF.

The chain has TRBV28 and TRBJ1-1; possibly TRBD1 for D (6 bases). The CDR3 totals 13 residues. Trimming took off 4 bases at V and 1 base at J, with 7 bases between the two ends. CDR1 is MDHEN, CDR2 SYDVKM, per germline. The CDR3, as DNA: TGTGCCAGCAGTTCGGACAGGAACACTGAAGCTTTCTTT. Protein: CASSSDRNTEAFF.

V usage is TRBV27 and J usage is TRBJ1-1; TRBD1 agrees at 7 bases. This CDR3 comprises 11 residues. Unmatched junction bases numbered 4, after V lost 7 bases and J lost 8 bases. CDR1 and CDR2 (germline): MNHEY, SMNVEV (reference sequence). The CDR3 loop is CASKLGGEAFF. CDR3 nucleotide sequence: TGTGCCAGCAAGTTAGGGGGCGAAGCTTTCTTT.

Regarding this clone: A junction end diverges from the germline sequence, so it may reflect a read error. The chain combines TRBV12-3 or TRBV12-4 with TRBJ1-2, with TRBD1 identical over 7 bases. The CDR3 extends over 13 amino acids. The CDR3 sequence: CASSLDRVPSLSF. The DNA for the CDR3 is TGTGCCAGCAGCCTCGACAGGGTGCCTAGCCTAAGCTTC.

This clone was seen just once. The rearrangement links TRBV12-5 to TRBJ2-6, with a tentative D call TRBD1 (5 bases). Trimming pared 6 bases from V and 0 bases from J, leaving 15 bases between. Germline-derived CDR1 and CDR2 are LGHNT and FRNRAP. The CDR3 has 17 residues. In DNA, the CDR3 is TGTGCTAGTGGGGTGGAACAGGCTTTCTCTGGGGCCAACGTCCTGACTTTC. Amino acids: CASGVEQAFSGANVLTF.

The CDR3 DNA reads TGTGCCAGCAGTAATAAGCGGGGGAAGGGCACAGATACGCAGTATTTT. Protein sequence: CASSNKRGKGTDTQYF. The genes are TRBV2 and TRBJ2-3; TRBD2 matches 8 bases. CDR1 SNHLY and CDR2 FYNNEI come from the germline V gene. CDR3 length: 16 amino acids. With V trimmed by 5 bases and J by 1 base, 8 bases remained unmatched. Full variable domain (rest looked up from reference TRBV2 and TRBJ2-3): EPEVTQTPSHQVTQMGQEVILRCVPISNHLYFYWYRQILGQKVEFLVSFYNNEISEKSEIFDDQFSVERPDGSNFTLKIRSTKLEDSAMYFCASSNKRGKGTDTQYFGPGTRLTVL.

The chain links TRBV7-3 to TRBJ2-5; TRBD2 agrees at 14 bases. V trimming: 4 bases; J trimming: 5 bases; junction bases outside the gene matches: 12. CDR1 SGHTA and CDR2 FQGTGA come from the germline V gene. The CDR3 consists of 18 residues. The CDR3 DNA reads TGTGCCAGCAGCTCCCGACTAGCGGGGGGGCCTGGTGGTGAGACCCAGTACTTC. The encoded protein is CASSSRLAGGPGGETQYF. The full variable domain, its missing parts supplied by reference TRBV7-3 and TRBJ2-5, is GAGVSQTPSNKVTEKGKYVELRCDPISGHTALYWYRQSLGQGPEFLIYFQGTGAADDSGLPNDRFFAVRPEGSVSTLKIQRTERGDSAVYLCASSSRLAGGPGGETQYFGPGTRLLVL.

CDR3 DNA: TGTGCCAGCAGTGAACAAGGGGGACCGCGGCAGTACTTC. As protein: CASSEQGGPRQYF. The rearrangement joins TRBV6-1 to TRBJ2-7, with a weak D call TRBD1 (6 bases). The V gene lost 2 bases and the J gene lost 9 bases, with 14 bases spanning the gap. The CDR3 length is 13 residues. Germline-derived CDR1 and CDR2 are MNHNS and SASEGT.

The chain links TRBV7-9 to TRBJ1-4; no definite D call. The V end lost 5 bases, the J end lost 7 bases, and 14 bases lay between the germline ends. The length of the CDR3 is 14 residues. Germline CDR1 is SEHNR and CDR2 is FQNEAQ (reference sequence). The CDR3 DNA follows: TGTGCCAGCAGCATGGACTGGGATGCTGAAAAACTGTTTTTT. Its protein product is CASSMDWDAEKLFF.